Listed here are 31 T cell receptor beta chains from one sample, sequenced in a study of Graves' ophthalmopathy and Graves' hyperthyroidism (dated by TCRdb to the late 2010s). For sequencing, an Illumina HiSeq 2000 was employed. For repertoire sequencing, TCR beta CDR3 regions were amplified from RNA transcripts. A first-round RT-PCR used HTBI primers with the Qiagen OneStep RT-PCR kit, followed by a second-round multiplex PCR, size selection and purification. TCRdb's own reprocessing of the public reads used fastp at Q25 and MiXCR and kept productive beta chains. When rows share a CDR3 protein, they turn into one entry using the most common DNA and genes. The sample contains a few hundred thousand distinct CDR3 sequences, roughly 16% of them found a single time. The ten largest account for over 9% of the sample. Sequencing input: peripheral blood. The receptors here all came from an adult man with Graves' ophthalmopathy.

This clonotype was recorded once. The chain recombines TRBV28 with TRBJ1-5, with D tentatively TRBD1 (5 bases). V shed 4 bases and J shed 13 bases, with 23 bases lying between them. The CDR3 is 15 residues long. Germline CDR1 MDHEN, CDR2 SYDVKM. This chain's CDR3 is CASSWRQGTLVSQHF. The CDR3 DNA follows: TGTGCCAGCAGTTGGCGGCAGGGTACCCTGGTTTCTCAGCATTTT.

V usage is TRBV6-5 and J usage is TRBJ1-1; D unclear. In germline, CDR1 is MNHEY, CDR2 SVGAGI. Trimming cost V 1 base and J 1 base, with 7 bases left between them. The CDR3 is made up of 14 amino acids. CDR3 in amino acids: CASSYFGRNTEAFF. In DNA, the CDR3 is TGTGCCAGCAGTTACTTCGGGAGGAACACTGAAGCTTTCTTT.

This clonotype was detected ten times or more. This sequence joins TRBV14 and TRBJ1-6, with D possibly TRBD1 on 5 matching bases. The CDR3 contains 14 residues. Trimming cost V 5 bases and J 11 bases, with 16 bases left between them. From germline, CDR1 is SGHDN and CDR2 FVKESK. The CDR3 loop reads CASSTRQPPAPLHF. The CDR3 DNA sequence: TGTGCCAGCAGCACCCGACAGCCCCCGGCACCCCTCCACTTT.

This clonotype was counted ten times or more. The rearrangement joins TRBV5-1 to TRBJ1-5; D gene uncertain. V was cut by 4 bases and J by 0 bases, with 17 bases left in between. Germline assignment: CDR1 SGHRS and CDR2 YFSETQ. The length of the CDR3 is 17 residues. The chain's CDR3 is CASSQDGGPLSNQPQHF. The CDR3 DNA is TGCGCCAGCAGCCAGGACGGTGGCCCCCTTAGCAATCAGCCCCAGCATTTT.

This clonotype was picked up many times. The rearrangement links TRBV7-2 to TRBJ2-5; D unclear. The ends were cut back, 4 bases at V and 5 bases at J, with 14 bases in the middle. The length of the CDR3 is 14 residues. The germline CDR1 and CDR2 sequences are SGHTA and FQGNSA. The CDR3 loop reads CASSSPVTSETQYF. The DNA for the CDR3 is TGTGCCAGCAGCTCCCCAGTGACCTCCGAGACCCAGTACTTC. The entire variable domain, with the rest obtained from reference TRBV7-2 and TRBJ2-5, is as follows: GAGVSQSPSNKVTEKGKDVELRCDPISGHTALYWYRQSLGQGLEFLIYFQGNSAPDKSGLPSDRFSAERTGGSVSTLTIQRTQQEDSAVYLCASSSPVTSETQYFGPGTRLLVL.

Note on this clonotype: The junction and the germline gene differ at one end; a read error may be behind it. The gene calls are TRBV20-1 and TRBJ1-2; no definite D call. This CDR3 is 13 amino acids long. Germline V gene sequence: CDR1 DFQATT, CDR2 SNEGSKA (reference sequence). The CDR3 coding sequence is TGCAGTGCTAGCCGCACTCACAACTATGGCTACATCTTC. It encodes CSASRTHNYGYIF.

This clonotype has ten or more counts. This CDR3 reads CASRGIRGARSPYEQYF. The CDR3, as DNA: TGTGCCAGCAGGGGAATTCGGGGGGCTCGGTCCCCCTACGAGCAGTACTTC. The chain combines TRBV6-4 with TRBJ2-7; maybe TRBD2 (7 bases). Germline V gene data show CDR1 as MRHNA and CDR2 as SNTAGT. V was pared by 6 bases and J by 2 bases, with 23 bases between. This CDR3 contains 17 residues.

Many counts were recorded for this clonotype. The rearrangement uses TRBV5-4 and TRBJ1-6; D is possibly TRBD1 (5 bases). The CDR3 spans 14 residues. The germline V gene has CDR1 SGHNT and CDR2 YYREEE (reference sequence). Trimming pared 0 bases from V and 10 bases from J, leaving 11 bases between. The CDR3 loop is CASSLGRVDSPLHF. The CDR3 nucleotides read TGTGCCAGCAGCTTGGGCAGGGTAGACTCACCCCTCCACTTT.

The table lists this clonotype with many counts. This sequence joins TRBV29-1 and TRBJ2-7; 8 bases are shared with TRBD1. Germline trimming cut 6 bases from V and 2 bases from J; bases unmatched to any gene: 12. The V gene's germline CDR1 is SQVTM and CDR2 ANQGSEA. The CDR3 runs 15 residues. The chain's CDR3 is CSVQKGQGSPYEQYF. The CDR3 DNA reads TGCAGCGTGCAAAAAGGACAGGGAAGCCCCTACGAGCAGTACTTC.

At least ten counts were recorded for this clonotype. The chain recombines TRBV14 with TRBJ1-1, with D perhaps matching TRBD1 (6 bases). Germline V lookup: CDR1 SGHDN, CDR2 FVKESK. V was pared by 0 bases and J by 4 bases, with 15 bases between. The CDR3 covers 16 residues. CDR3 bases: TGTGCCAGCAGCCAAGAAAAGGGGGGAGTGTTCACTGAAGCTTTCTTT. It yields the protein CASSQEKGGVFTEAFF.

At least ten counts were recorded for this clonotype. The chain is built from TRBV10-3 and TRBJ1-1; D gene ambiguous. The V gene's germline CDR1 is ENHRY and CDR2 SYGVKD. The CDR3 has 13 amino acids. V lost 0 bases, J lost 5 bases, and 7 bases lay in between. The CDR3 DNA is TGTGCCATCAGTGAGTCGAGTGGGACTGAAGCTTTCTTT. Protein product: CAISESSGTEAFF.

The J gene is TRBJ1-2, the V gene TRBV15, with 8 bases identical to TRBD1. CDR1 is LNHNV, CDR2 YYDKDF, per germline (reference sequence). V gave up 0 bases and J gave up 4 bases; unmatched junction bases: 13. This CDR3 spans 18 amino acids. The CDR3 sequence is CATSRDTQGAAQFYGYTF. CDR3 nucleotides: TGTGCCACCAGCAGAGATACGCAGGGGGCCGCTCAATTCTATGGCTACACCTTC.

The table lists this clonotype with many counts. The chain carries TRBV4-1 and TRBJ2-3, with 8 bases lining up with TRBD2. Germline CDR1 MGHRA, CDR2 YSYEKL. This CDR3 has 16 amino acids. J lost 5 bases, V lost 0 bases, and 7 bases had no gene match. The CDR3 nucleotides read TGCGCCAGCAGCCAAGATCACGGGGGGGCCGGAGATACGCAGTATTTT. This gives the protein CASSQDHGGAGDTQYF.

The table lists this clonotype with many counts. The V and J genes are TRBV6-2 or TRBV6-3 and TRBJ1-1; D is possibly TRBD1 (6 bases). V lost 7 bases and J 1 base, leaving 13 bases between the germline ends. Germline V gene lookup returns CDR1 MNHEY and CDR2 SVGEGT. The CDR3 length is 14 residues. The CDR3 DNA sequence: TGTGCCAGCATTCGGGCAGGGGAGAACACTGAAGCTTTCTTT. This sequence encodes CASIRAGENTEAFF.

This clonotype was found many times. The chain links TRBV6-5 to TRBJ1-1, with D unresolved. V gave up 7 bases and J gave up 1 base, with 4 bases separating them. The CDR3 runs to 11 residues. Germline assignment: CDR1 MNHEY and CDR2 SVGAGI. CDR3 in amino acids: CASTANTEAFF. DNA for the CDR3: TGTGCCAGCACCGCGAACACTGAAGCTTTCTTT.

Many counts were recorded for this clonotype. The CDR3 loop is CASSRDRGRAGQPQHF. The CDR3, as DNA: TGTGCCAGCAGCCGGGACAGGGGGCGGGCCGGTCAGCCCCAGCATTTT. The J gene is TRBJ1-5, the V gene TRBV4-2; 12 positions match TRBD1. Trimming cost V 4 bases and J 6 bases; bases outside gene matches: 7. The germline V gene has CDR1 LGHNA and CDR2 YNFKEQ. The CDR3 contains 16 residues.

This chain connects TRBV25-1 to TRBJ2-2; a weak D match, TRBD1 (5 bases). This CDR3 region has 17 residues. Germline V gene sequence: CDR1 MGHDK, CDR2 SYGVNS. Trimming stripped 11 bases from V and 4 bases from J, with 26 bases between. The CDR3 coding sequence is TGTGCCGGCGCGGCAGGACATACTATATCGATCACCGGGGAGCTGTTTTTT. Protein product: CAGAAGHTISITGELFF. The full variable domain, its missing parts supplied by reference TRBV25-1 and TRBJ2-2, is EADIYQTPRYLVIGTGKKITLECSQTMGHDKMYWYQQDPGMELHLIHYSYGVNSTEKGDLSSESTVSRIRTEHFPLTLESARPSHTSQYLCAGAAGHTISITGELFFGEGSRLTVL.

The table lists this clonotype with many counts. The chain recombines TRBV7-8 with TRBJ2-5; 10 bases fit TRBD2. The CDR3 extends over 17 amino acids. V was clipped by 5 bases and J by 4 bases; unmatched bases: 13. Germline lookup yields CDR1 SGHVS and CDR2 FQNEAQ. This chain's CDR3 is CASSRSDLLAGGETQYF. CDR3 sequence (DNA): TGTGCCAGCAGCCGATCCGACCTTTTAGCGGGAGGAGAGACCCAGTACTTC.

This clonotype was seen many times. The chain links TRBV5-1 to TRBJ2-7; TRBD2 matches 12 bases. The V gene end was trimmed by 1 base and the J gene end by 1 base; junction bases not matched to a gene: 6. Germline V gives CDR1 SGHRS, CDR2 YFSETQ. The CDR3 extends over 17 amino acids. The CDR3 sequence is CASSLTPGLAGSYEQYF. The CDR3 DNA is TGCGCCAGCAGCTTGACCCCGGGACTAGCGGGTTCCTACGAGCAGTACTTC.

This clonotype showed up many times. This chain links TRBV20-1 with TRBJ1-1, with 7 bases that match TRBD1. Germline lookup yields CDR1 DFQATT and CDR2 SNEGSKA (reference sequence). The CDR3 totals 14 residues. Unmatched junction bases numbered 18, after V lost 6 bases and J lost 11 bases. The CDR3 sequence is CSANPTGATGTAFF. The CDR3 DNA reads TGCAGTGCCAACCCAACAGGGGCTACCGGTACGGCTTTCTTT.

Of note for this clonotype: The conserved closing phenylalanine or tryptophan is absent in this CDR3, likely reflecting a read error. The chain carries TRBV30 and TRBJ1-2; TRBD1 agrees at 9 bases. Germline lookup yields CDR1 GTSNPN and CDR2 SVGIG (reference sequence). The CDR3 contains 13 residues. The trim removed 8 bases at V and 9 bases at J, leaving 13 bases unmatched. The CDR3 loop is CAGSSDRGFRYTS. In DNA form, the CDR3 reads TGTGCCGGTTCCTCCGACAGGGGGTTTCGCTACACCTCC.

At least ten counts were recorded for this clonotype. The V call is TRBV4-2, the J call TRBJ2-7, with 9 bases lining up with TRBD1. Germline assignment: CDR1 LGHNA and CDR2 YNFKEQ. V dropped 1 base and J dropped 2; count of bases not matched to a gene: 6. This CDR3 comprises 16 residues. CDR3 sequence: CASSQAGQGIAYEQYF. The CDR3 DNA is TGTGCCAGCAGCCAAGCCGGACAGGGGATAGCCTACGAGCAGTACTTC.

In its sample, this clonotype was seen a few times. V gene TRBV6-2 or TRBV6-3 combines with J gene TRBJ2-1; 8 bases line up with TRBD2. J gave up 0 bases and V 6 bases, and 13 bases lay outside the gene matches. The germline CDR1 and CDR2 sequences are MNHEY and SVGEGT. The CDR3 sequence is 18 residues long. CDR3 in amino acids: CASRPGTRLLSSYNEQFF. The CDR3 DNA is TGTGCCAGCAGGCCCGGGACTAGACTCTTGAGCTCCTACAATGAGCAGTTCTTC.

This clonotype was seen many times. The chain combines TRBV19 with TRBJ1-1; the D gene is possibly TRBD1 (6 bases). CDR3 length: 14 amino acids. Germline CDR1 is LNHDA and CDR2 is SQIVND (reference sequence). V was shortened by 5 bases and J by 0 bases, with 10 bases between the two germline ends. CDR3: CASSDTGMNTEAFF. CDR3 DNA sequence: TGTGCCAGTAGTGATACAGGGATGAACACTGAAGCTTTCTTT.

The CDR3: CASSSIGVTETQYF. The CDR3 DNA sequence: TGTGCCAGCAGCAGCATCGGGGTGACGGAGACCCAGTACTTC. This sequence joins TRBV6-1 and TRBJ2-5; the D gene is possibly TRBD2 (5 bases). The CDR3 sequence is 14 residues long. V was pared by 6 bases and J by 5 bases, with 16 bases between. CDR1 MNHNS and CDR2 SASEGT come from the germline V gene.

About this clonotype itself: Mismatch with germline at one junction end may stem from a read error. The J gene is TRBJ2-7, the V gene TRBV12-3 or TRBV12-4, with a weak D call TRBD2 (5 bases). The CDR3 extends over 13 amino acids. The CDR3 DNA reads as TGTGCCAGCAGTCATACACTAGGATACGAGCAGTCCTTC. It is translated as CASSHTLGYEQSF.

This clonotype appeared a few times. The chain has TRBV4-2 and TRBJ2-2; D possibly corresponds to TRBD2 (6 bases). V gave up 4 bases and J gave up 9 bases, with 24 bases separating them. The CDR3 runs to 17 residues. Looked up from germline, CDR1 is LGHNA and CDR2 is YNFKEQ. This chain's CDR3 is CASSPPGPRAGTWELFF. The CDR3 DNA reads TGTGCCAGCAGCCCGCCGGGCCCGAGGGCGGGGACCTGGGAGCTGTTTTTT.

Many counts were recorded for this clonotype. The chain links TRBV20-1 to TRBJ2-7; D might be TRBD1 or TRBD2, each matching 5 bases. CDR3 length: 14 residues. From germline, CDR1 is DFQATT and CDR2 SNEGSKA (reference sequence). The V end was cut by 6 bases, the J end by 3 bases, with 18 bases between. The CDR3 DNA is TGCAGTGCGGACGGTTCAGGGACCAACTACGAGCAGTACTTC. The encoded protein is CSADGSGTNYEQYF.

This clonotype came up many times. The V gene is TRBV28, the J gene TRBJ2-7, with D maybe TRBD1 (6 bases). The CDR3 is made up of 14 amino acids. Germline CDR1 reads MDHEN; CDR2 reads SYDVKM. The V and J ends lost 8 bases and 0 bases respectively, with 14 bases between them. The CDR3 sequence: CASEGVRSSYEQYF. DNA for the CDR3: TGTGCCAGCGAGGGGGTACGAAGCTCCTACGAGCAGTACTTC.

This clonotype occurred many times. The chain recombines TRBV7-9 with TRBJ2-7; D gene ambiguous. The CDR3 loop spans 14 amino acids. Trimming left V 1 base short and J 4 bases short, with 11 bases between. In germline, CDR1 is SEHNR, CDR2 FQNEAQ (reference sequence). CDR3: CASSLGVAPYEQYF. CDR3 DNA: TGTGCCAGCAGCTTAGGGGTGGCACCATACGAGCAGTACTTC.

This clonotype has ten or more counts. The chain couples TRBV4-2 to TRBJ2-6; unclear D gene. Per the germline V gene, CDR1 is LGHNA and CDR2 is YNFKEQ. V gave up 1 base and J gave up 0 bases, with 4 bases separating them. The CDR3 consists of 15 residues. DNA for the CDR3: TGTGCCAGCAGCCAAGCCTACTCTGGGGCCAACGTCCTGACTTTC. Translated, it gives CASSQAYSGANVLTF.